The text below deals with one T cell receptor (beta chain). Its antigen is still unknown. Base qualities are not at hand, and no much larger clone is one base apart. This record belongs to a study of T cell responses to AZD1222 COVID-19 vaccine (TCRdb year 2021). Regarding the study in general: TCR sequencing was performed for about 250 trial participants, of whom some 200 were given two doses of AZD1222 and 26 were given two doses of MenACWY control vaccine. Enrollment into the trials was organized by age into subgroups of 18-55, 56-69 and 70-plus years, and those subgroups contained approximately 160, 26 and 62 TCR-sequenced participants, respectively.

The CDR3 regions of human TCRbeta chains were subjected to immunosequencing. In the original analysis: Repertoire TCRs were checked for matches against a reference library of SARS-CoV-2-specific TCRs that had been generated using the MIRA antigen-specificity platform. Breadth was defined as the fraction of unique TCRs that were SARS-CoV-2-associated. Depth was defined as the fraction of total T cells that were SARS-CoV-2-associated. Using the MIRA data, every spike-specific TCR was mapped to the spike region that the TCR reacted to and assigned to either a CD4 or a CD8 class. Log10-transformed breadth and depth values were compared by one-way ANOVA with Sidak's multiple comparisons tests. TCRdb holds this immuneACCESS table with in-frame rearrangements only. Some clones are missing; in checked studies, unresolved V genes explain under half, and the rest has no known cause. The DNA was the basis for D and trimming; V, J and clone size are from that table. The sample table holds roughly 150,000 clones, of which 88% were seen once. Together, the top ten hold approximately 3.1% of the sample.

Results and caveats for the whole study, not just this receptor: The 56-69-year group was small, and its depth increase did not reach significance, likely because of low power. After two AZD1222 doses, both the breadth and the depth of spike-specific TCRs were significantly higher than at day 0 and than in MenACWY recipients. Because no day 14 peak-response samples were available, repertoires were characterized only after the peak T cell response. Only five or six AZD1222 recipients were SARS-CoV-2 seropositive at baseline, limiting conclusions about previously exposed vaccinees. Participants were mostly white British, with more females than males. The authors suggested clonal diversity may have been underestimated. CD4 TCRs associated with the vaccine covered the entire spike protein, and the dominant responses were in regions 160-218 and 743-854. Epitopes outside the regions mutated in the B.1.351 and B.1.1.7 variants were reportedly recognized by nearly half of the unique spike-specific TCRs.

From cysteine to phenylalanine, the CDR3 is 13 amino acids long. CDR3 DNA only is kept here, 39 bases in frame from base 1. The junction carries 9 bases between V and J, which are trimmed by 3 bases and 4 bases respectively. The time point label for this specimen denotes: baseline before first vaccination. Interpreted using the paper, the treatment or condition label stands for: meningococcal conjugate vaccine given as trial control. Vaccinee samples came from UK trials COV001 and COV002, including a single-blind randomized controlled phase 2/3 trial of AZD1222 (ChAdOx1 nCoV-19) in healthy adults. For TCRbeta chain sequencing, PBMC samples were collected from trial participants at day 0 and at day 28 after the second dose.

The source of this sequence is an adult in good health. The source was peripheral blood, collected on day 0 of MenACWY control vaccination. The chain was built from TRBV12-3 or TRBV12-4 and TRBJ1-1, with TRBD1 as a weak D call on 5 bases. The DNA is as follows: TGTGCCAGCAGTTTGAGGGGTCTCACTGAAGCTTTCTTT. It codes for CASSLRGLTEAFF.